The 24 T cell receptor beta chains given below trace back to one sample, sequenced in a study of blood T cell repertoires in COVID-19. The protocol was immunoSEQ multiplex PCR, while the TCRdb copy is restricted to in-frame clones and leaves out a portion. This sample has roughly 83,000 clones, with 86% found just once. The specimen sequenced was peripheral blood. The receptors were gathered from a man over 45 with active COVID-19.

This clone was seen only once. This chain links TRBV2 with TRBJ1-1, with TRBD1 matching 7 bases. The V gene end was trimmed by 7 bases and the J gene end by 0 bases; junction bases not matched to a gene: 14. In germline, CDR1 is SNHLY, CDR2 FYNNEI. CDR3 length: 17 amino acids. The CDR3 sequence: CASKLGSQGVMNTEAFF. The CDR3 DNA sequence: TGTGCCAGCAAACTAGGCTCTCAGGGGGTTATGAACACTGAAGCTTTCTTT. Drawing the rest from reference TRBV2 and TRBJ1-1, the complete variable domain is EPEVTQTPSHQVTQMGQEVILRCVPISNHLYFYWYRQILGQKVEFLVSFYNNEISEKSEIFDDQFSVERPDGSNFTLKIRSTKLEDSAMYFCASKLGSQGVMNTEAFFGQGTRLTVV.

Details on this clone: This same CDR3 is encoded by further DNA sequences in the sample. The chain combines TRBV28 with TRBJ2-3, with TRBD2 identical over 14 bases. The CDR3 sequence is 17 residues long. With V trimmed by 3 bases and J by 3 bases, 5 bases remained unmatched. CDR1 and CDR2 (germline): MDHEN, SYDVKM. CDR3 amino acids: CASSFPGTSGRTDTQYF. In nucleotides, the CDR3 is TGTGCCAGCAGTTTCCCTGGGACTAGCGGGAGAACAGATACGCAGTATTTT.

This CDR3 reads CASSVTQTGGATIYF. The CDR3 DNA follows: TGTGCCAGCAGCGTTACGCAGACAGGAGGAGCGACCATATATTTT. The V gene is TRBV9, the J gene TRBJ1-3, with D possibly being TRBD1 (6 bases). Germline CDR1 and CDR2: SGDLS and YYNGEE. The length of the CDR3 is 15 residues. V gave up 2 bases and J gave up 10 bases, with 19 bases separating them.

This rearrangement joins TRBV6-5 to TRBJ1-4, with a weak D call TRBD1 (5 bases). This CDR3 has 16 amino acids. Trimming pared 4 bases from V and 3 bases from J, leaving 15 bases between. Germline CDR1 and CDR2: MNHEY and SVGAGI. The CDR3 spells CASSSPRQTANEKLFF. CDR3 sequence (DNA): TGTGCCAGCAGTTCTCCCCGACAGACAGCTAATGAAAAACTGTTTTTT.

The chain employs TRBV12-3 or TRBV12-4 and TRBJ1-1; D unclear. The CDR3 runs 11 residues. Trimming removed 3 bases at V and 3 bases at J, with 2 bases between. CDR3 protein: CASSFYTEAFF. As DNA, the CDR3 is TGTGCCAGCAGTTTCTACACTGAAGCTTTCTTT.

The genes are TRBV7-2 and TRBJ2-1, with a possible D match to TRBD2 (5 bases). CDR3 length: 15 amino acids. Trimming cost V 5 bases and J 0 bases, with 11 bases left between them. Per germline, CDR1 SGHTA and CDR2 FQGNSA. CDR3 in DNA: TGTGCCAGCAGCCAAACTAGAGCCTCCTACAATGAGCAGTTCTTC. It is translated as CASSQTRASYNEQFF.

This clone was counted a few times. V is TRBV6-6 and J is TRBJ1-1; D call uncertain. V dropped 5 bases and J dropped 0 bases, with 7 bases sitting between them. The length of the CDR3 is 13 residues. The germline V gene encodes CDR1 MNHNY and CDR2 SVGAGI (reference sequence). The CDR3 region is CASSPPLNTEAFF. For the CDR3, the DNA is TGTGCCAGCAGTCCCCCGTTGAACACTGAAGCTTTCTTT.

The J gene is TRBJ1-4, the V gene TRBV4-3, with D possibly TRBD1 on 6 matching bases. The CDR3 covers 17 residues. Trimming took off 4 bases at V and 0 bases at J, with 15 bases between the two ends. The germline V gene encodes CDR1 LGHNA and CDR2 YSLEER. The CDR3 spells CASSPFSQGATNEKLFF. The CDR3 nucleotides are TGCGCCAGCAGCCCCTTTTCACAGGGAGCAACTAATGAAAAACTGTTTTTT.

The V gene is TRBV5-1, the J gene TRBJ2-5; 11 bases fit TRBD2. Germline V gene data show CDR1 as SGHRS and CDR2 as YFSETQ. With 0 bases clipped from V and 5 bases from J, the junction kept 6 bases outside the gene matches. The CDR3 contains 16 residues. CDR3 sequence: CASSLGVAGGPETQYF. The CDR3 nucleotides are TGCGCCAGCAGCTTGGGGGTAGCGGGAGGGCCGGAGACCCAGTACTTC.

The chain has TRBV27 and TRBJ2-3; 8 bases map to TRBD1. CDR3 length: 15 amino acids. V was pared by 3 bases and J by 1 base, with 3 bases of the junction left unmatched. From germline, CDR1 is MNHEY and CDR2 SMNVEV (reference sequence). The DNA of the CDR3 is TGTGCCAGCAGTTTCGCGACAGGGGGCACAGATACGCAGTATTTT. Translated, it gives CASSFATGGTDTQYF.

The chain links TRBV30 to TRBJ2-2; 8 bases align to TRBD1. CDR1 and CDR2 (germline): GTSNPN, SVGIG (reference sequence). This CDR3 comprises 15 residues. The trim removed 3 bases at V and 6 bases at J, leaving 9 bases unmatched. The CDR3, as DNA: TGTGCCTGGAGGGCCGGGACAGGTTTGGCCGGGGAGCTGTTTTTT. This gives the protein CAWRAGTGLAGELFF.

This chain joins TRBV28 and TRBJ2-7; 8 nucleotides line up with TRBD1. The length of the CDR3 is 14 residues. Germline V lookup: CDR1 MDHEN, CDR2 SYDVKM. After removal of 3 bases from V and 3 bases from J, the junction contained 4 bases not matched to a gene. The CDR3 DNA follows: TGTGCCAGCAGTTTGTATACAGGGGGCTACGAGCAGTACTTC. Translation: CASSLYTGGYEQYF.

The chain is built from TRBV24-1 and TRBJ2-3; D remains unclear. Germline-derived CDR1 and CDR2 are KGHDR and SFDVKD. Trimming cost V 10 bases and J 0 bases, with 10 bases left between them. CDR3 length: 13 amino acids. This CDR3 is CATELASTDTQYF. CDR3 nucleotides: TGTGCCACGGAGCTTGCTAGCACAGATACGCAGTATTTT.

This clone was observed a handful of times. The V gene is TRBV6-5, the J gene TRBJ1-1; a weak D match, TRBD1 (6 bases). V shed 6 bases and J shed 0 bases, with 11 bases lying between them. Germline CDR1 MNHEY, CDR2 SVGAGI. The CDR3 covers 14 residues. The CDR3: CASRKQGMNTEAFF. The CDR3 DNA is TGTGCCAGCAGAAAACAGGGCATGAACACTGAAGCTTTCTTT.

The gene calls are TRBV20-1 and TRBJ1-1; TRBD1 might be the D (6 bases). Looked up from germline, CDR1 is DFQATT and CDR2 is SNEGSKA (reference sequence). CDR3 length: 11 residues. Trimming stripped 6 bases from V and 7 bases from J, with 12 bases between. The CDR3 spells CSAQRGGEAFF. The CDR3 nucleotides read TGCAGTGCCCAGAGGGGGGGTGAAGCTTTCTTT.

The rearrangement links TRBV5-5 to TRBJ2-3; 8 bases map to TRBD2. CDR1 is SGHKS, CDR2 YYEKEE, per germline (reference sequence). The CDR3 totals 13 residues. The J segment lost 13 bases and the V segment lost 4 bases, leaving 11 bases of the junction unmatched. CDR3 DNA: TGTGCCAGCAGCGCGGGAGGTTTCCCCGAGGAGTATTTT. Amino acid sequence: CASSAGGFPEEYF. The variable domain in full, with the rest retrieved from reference TRBV5-5 and TRBJ2-3, is DAGVTQSPTHLIKTRGQQVTLRCSPISGHKSVSWYQQVLGQGPQFIFQYYEKEERGRGNFPDRFSARQFPNYSSELNVNALLLGDSALYLCASSAGGFPEEYFGPGTRLTVL.

V and J are TRBV7-2 and TRBJ2-7; 11 nucleotides align to TRBD1. The J segment lost 7 bases and the V segment lost 3 bases, leaving 8 bases of the junction unmatched. The germline V gene has CDR1 SGHTA and CDR2 FQGNSA. The CDR3 length is 15 residues. The CDR3 DNA sequence: TGTGCCAGCAGCTTTGCGGGACAGGGGGTAGGAGAGCAGTACTTC. Encoded protein: CASSFAGQGVGEQYF.

The CDR3 DNA follows: TGTGCCAGCAGTCAACAGCCTGATAATTCACCCCTCCACTTT. Its translation is CASSQQPDNSPLHF. The chain links TRBV7-9 to TRBJ1-6; D is unresolved. CDR3 length: 14 residues. The V end was cut by 6 bases, the J end by 5 bases, with 11 bases between. Germline V gene lookup returns CDR1 SEHNR and CDR2 FQNEAQ (reference sequence).

The rearrangement uses TRBV6-2 or TRBV6-3 and TRBJ2-1; 8 nucleotides align to TRBD2. CDR1 MNHEY and CDR2 SVGEGT come from the germline V gene. V shed 5 bases, J shed 10 bases, and the junction held 13 bases outside the gene matches. CDR3 length equals 15 residues. CDR3 region: CASSRPSVGLEEQFF. CDR3 coding DNA: TGTGCCAGCAGTCGACCGAGCGTGGGACTAGAGGAGCAGTTCTTC.

The V gene is TRBV6-1, the J gene TRBJ1-1; no clear D gene. The V gene's germline CDR1 is MNHNS and CDR2 SASEGT. This CDR3 is built from 14 residues. Trimming removed 6 bases at V and 0 bases at J, with 11 bases between. In nucleotides, the CDR3 is TGTGCCAGCAGGTACGGGGTGGTGAACACTGAAGCTTTCTTT. Amino acid sequence: CASRYGVVNTEAFF.

V and J are TRBV7-9 and TRBJ2-1; the match to TRBD2 covers 8 bases. J lost 6 bases, V lost 8 bases, and 12 bases had no gene match. This CDR3 spans 15 amino acids. CDR1 is SEHNR, CDR2 FQNEAQ, per germline (reference sequence). The CDR3, as DNA: TGTGCCAGCCCGCCCCCCGGGAGGGCTATCAATGAGCAGTTCTTC. The encoded protein is CASPPPGRAINEQFF.

V is TRBV18 and J is TRBJ2-5; D call uncertain. Germline CDR1 KGHSH, CDR2 LQKENI. This CDR3 comprises 17 residues. Trimming removed 0 bases from V and 0 bases from J, with 14 bases in between. The CDR3 loop is CASSPPNQIGYQETQYF. In DNA, the CDR3 is TGTGCCAGCTCACCACCGAATCAGATCGGGTACCAAGAGACCCAGTACTTC.

This chain connects TRBV15 to TRBJ2-7; no clear D gene. The length of the CDR3 is 16 residues. V lost 0 bases, J lost 4 bases, and 16 bases lay in between. Germline V CDR1 and CDR2: LNHNV, YYDKDF (reference sequence). CDR3 residues: CATSRDLQTGVYEQYF. The CDR3 DNA is TGTGCCACCAGCAGAGATCTCCAGACCGGAGTATACGAGCAGTACTTC.

Only one count was recorded for this clone. The chain uses TRBV9 and TRBJ2-7, with TRBD2 matching 14 bases. CDR3 length: 15 amino acids. V shed 1 base and J 6 bases; nucleotides not matched to a gene: 3. Per the germline V gene, CDR1 is SGDLS and CDR2 is YYNGEE. CDR3 protein: CASSVSGLAGVEQYF. In nucleotides, the CDR3 is TGTGCCAGCAGCGTATCGGGACTAGCGGGGGTCGAGCAGTACTTC.